This T cell receptor beta chain came from a study of T cells in Graves' hyperthyroidism and ophthalmopathy. Study-level findings and limits: The majority of expanded thyroid clonotypes above 0.001 also appeared in blood. A model built on 13 V-J features separated ophthalmopathy from stable hyperthyroidism.

Exclusions: uncontrolled infection, other autoimmune disease, pregnancy, lactation. Together with thyroid ultrasound, orbital computed tomography, serum thyroxine and TRAb, clinical symptoms were used for diagnoses. The germline gives CDR1 SNHLY, CDR2 FYNNEI. This CDR3 is 15 amino acids long. As regards this clonotype: The antigen is unknown. Germline is not matched at one junction end, which may reflect a read error.

Amplification targeted TCR beta CDR3 regions from RNA transcripts. First-round RT-PCR of the TCR CDR3 relied on the HTBI primer set. TCRdb re-called the multiplex PCR reads with MiXCR, one entry per CDR3 protein. The sample contains about 98,000 distinct CDR3 sequences, about 37% of which appear only once. J is TRBJ2-5 and V is TRBV2, with D possibly being TRBD2 (6 bases). Sample: peripheral blood or thyroid tissue (not recorded which). This TCR was sampled from a woman in her twenties or thirties with Graves' hyperthyroidism. This CDR3 is CAISESNGGGETQYF. CDR3 DNA: TGTGCCATCAGTGAGTCGAACGGGGGAGGAGAGACCCAGTACTTC.